A selection of T cell receptor beta chains follows, all from one sample in a study of T cell changes during pregnancy in multiple sclerosis. The assay was immunoSEQ multiplex PCR, and TCRdb's table has in-frame clones only and misses some. The sample has tens of thousands of clones, approximately 90% seen once. The material sequenced was CD8+ T cells from peripheral blood mononuclear cells, taken before pregnancy. These receptors all come from a female donor with multiple sclerosis, enrolled in a pregnancy study. CDR3s include the opening cysteine and the closing phenylalanine or tryptophan. Each record gives: D gene, clone size, V gene, J gene, CDR3 DNA, CDR3 protein. D genes are given only for firm matches. Not every row has a clone size; where given, it reads once, few, many or a size class.

d_call: TRBD2; clone_size: NA; v_call: TRBV13; j_call: TRBJ2-1; cdr3_nt: TGTGCCAGCAGCCCCTGGGGTAGCGGGACAAACAATGAGCAGTTCTTC; cdr3_aa: CASSPWGSGTNNEQFF
d_call: NA; clone_size: few; v_call: TRBV7-3; j_call: TRBJ1-2; cdr3_nt: TGTGCCAGCAGGGCTGCAGGAGAGGGACTAAGTGGCTACACCTTC; cdr3_aa: CASRAAGEGLSGYTF
d_call: TRBD2; clone_size: NA; v_call: TRBV7-3; j_call: TRBJ2-2; cdr3_nt: TGTGCCAGCAGCTCGGGAGGGGTCACCGGGGAGCTGTTTTTT; cdr3_aa: CASSSGGVTGELFF
d_call: NA; clone_size: NA; v_call: TRBV6-5; j_call: TRBJ2-7; cdr3_nt: TGTGCCAGCAGTTACCCGGGATCCGGCGACGAGCAGTACTTC; cdr3_aa: CASSYPGSGDEQYF
d_call: NA; clone_size: once; v_call: TRBV5-4; j_call: TRBJ2-7; cdr3_nt: TGTGCCAGCAGCTTTCCGGGGGACTACGAGCAGTACTTC; cdr3_aa: CASSFPGDYEQYF
d_call: TRBD2; clone_size: NA; v_call: TRBV27; j_call: TRBJ2-7; cdr3_nt: TGTGCCAGCAGTCCCCCCGGACTAGCGGGAGTGAGGGAGCAGTACTTC; cdr3_aa: CASSPPGLAGVREQYF
d_call: NA; clone_size: NA; v_call: TRBV2; j_call: TRBJ2-1; cdr3_nt: TGTGCCAGCGGGGACTTTTACAATGAGCAGTTCTTC; cdr3_aa: CASGDFYNEQFF
d_call: TRBD1; clone_size: NA; v_call: TRBV15; j_call: TRBJ1-2; cdr3_nt: TGTGCCACCAGCAGAGAACGAGCACAGGGGGCGCATGGCTACACCTTC; cdr3_aa: CATSRERAQGAHGYTF
d_call: NA; clone_size: few; v_call: TRBV12-5; j_call: TRBJ1-5; cdr3_nt: TGTGCTAGTGGTTTGGGAGACCCGGGGGATCAGCCCCAGCATTTT; cdr3_aa: CASGLGDPGDQPQHF
d_call: NA; clone_size: NA; v_call: TRBV28; j_call: TRBJ2-7; cdr3_nt: TGTGCCAGCAGTTTGGTGGGGGGTAGCGGTGTCGAGCAGTACTTC; cdr3_aa: CASSLVGGSGVEQYF
d_call: TRBD1; clone_size: NA; v_call: TRBV6-1; j_call: TRBJ2-7; cdr3_nt: TGTGCCAGCCACAAAGGGACAGGGACCAGGTACGAGCAGTACTTC; cdr3_aa: CASHKGTGTRYEQYF
d_call: NA; clone_size: NA; v_call: TRBV28; j_call: TRBJ2-5; cdr3_nt: TGTGCCAGCAGTTCCCCGTTGACAGTCCCAGAGACCCAGTACTTC; cdr3_aa: CASSSPLTVPETQYF
d_call: TRBD2; clone_size: NA; v_call: TRBV4-3; j_call: TRBJ2-1; cdr3_nt: TGCGCCAGCAGCCAAGATAAAGTAGGGAGGGTACTCTACAATGAGCAGTTCTTC; cdr3_aa: CASSQDKVGRVLYNEQFF
d_call: NA; clone_size: NA; v_call: TRBV19; j_call: TRBJ2-3; cdr3_nt: TGTGCCAGTAGTATTGTCTACCCTCAAAGCACAGATACGCAGTATTTT; cdr3_aa: CASSIVYPQSTDTQYF
d_call: TRBD2; clone_size: NA; v_call: TRBV6-4; j_call: TRBJ2-3; cdr3_nt: TGTGCCAGCAGTAGCGGGGGGCCAGATACGCAGTATTTT; cdr3_aa: CASSSGGPDTQYF
d_call: TRBD2; clone_size: NA; v_call: TRBV7-3; j_call: TRBJ2-1; cdr3_nt: TGTGCCAGCAGCTCCGCTAGCGGGAGCTACAATGAGCAGTTCTTC; cdr3_aa: CASSSASGSYNEQFF
d_call: TRBD1; clone_size: NA; v_call: TRBV7-9; j_call: TRBJ2-5; cdr3_nt: TGTGCCAGCAGCTTACATTCAGGGGGCGAGACCCAGTACTTC; cdr3_aa: CASSLHSGGETQYF
d_call: NA; clone_size: once; v_call: TRBV19; j_call: TRBJ2-5; cdr3_nt: TGTGCCAGTAGTATAGTACAGGGAGAGACCCAGTACTTC; cdr3_aa: CASSIVQGETQYF
d_call: TRBD1; clone_size: NA; v_call: TRBV4-1; j_call: TRBJ2-7; cdr3_nt: TGCGCCAGCAGCCAAGACTGGACAGGGGGTTACGAGCAGTACTTC; cdr3_aa: CASSQDWTGGYEQYF
d_call: NA; clone_size: NA; v_call: TRBV9; j_call: TRBJ2-7; cdr3_nt: TGTGCCAGCAGCGTAGTCGACACCACCTACGAGCAGTACTTC; cdr3_aa: CASSVVDTTYEQYF
d_call: NA; clone_size: NA; v_call: TRBV14; j_call: TRBJ1-2; cdr3_nt: TGTGCCAGCAGCCAGTGGGGAGGGCACTATGGCTACACCTTC; cdr3_aa: CASSQWGGHYGYTF
d_call: NA; clone_size: NA; v_call: TRBV7-9; j_call: TRBJ1-2; cdr3_nt: TGTGCCAGCAGCTTAGAACAGGGTCAAGGCTACACCTTC; cdr3_aa: CASSLEQGQGYTF
d_call: NA; clone_size: NA; v_call: TRBV7-6; j_call: TRBJ1-2; cdr3_nt: TGTGCCAGCAGCTTAGGTGCAGGCGGGGCTCATGGCTACACCTTC; cdr3_aa: CASSLGAGGAHGYTF
d_call: TRBD2; clone_size: NA; v_call: TRBV9; j_call: TRBJ2-1; cdr3_nt: TGTGCCAGCAGCAATAACCCTACTAGCGGAACCTACAATGAGCAGTTCTTC; cdr3_aa: CASSNNPTSGTYNEQFF
d_call: TRBD1; clone_size: NA; v_call: TRBV5-6; j_call: TRBJ1-4; cdr3_nt: TGTGCCAGCAGCCTGGGCCCTGGACAGGGGGATGAAAAACTGTTTTTT; cdr3_aa: CASSLGPGQGDEKLFF
d_call: TRBD2; clone_size: once; v_call: TRBV4-2; j_call: TRBJ2-1; cdr3_nt: TGTGCCAGCAGCCTGAACCTAGCGGGACCTTACAATGAGCAGTTCTTC; cdr3_aa: CASSLNLAGPYNEQFF
d_call: NA; clone_size: NA; v_call: TRBV27; j_call: TRBJ1-5; cdr3_nt: TGTGCCAGCAGTCATCCGGGTGGCAATCAGCCCCAGCATTTT; cdr3_aa: CASSHPGGNQPQHF
d_call: NA; clone_size: NA; v_call: TRBV27; j_call: TRBJ1-2; cdr3_nt: TGTGCCAGCAGTTTCTCACGACTCCGGAAGGGCTACACCTTC; cdr3_aa: CASSFSRLRKGYTF
d_call: NA; clone_size: NA; v_call: TRBV5-5; j_call: TRBJ2-3; cdr3_nt: TGTGCCAGCAGCTTGGGGGGCAGGGTGTCTGGAGATACGCAGTATTTT; cdr3_aa: CASSLGGRVSGDTQYF
d_call: NA; clone_size: NA; v_call: TRBV5-4; j_call: TRBJ2-3; cdr3_nt: TGTGCCAGCAGCTTGATAGCTGGCTTTAGCACAGATACGCAGTATTTT; cdr3_aa: CASSLIAGFSTDTQYF
d_call: NA; clone_size: NA; v_call: TRBV5-8; j_call: TRBJ2-7; cdr3_nt: TGTGCCAGCAGCCCCGATTACGGGTATTCCTACGAGCAGTACTTC; cdr3_aa: CASSPDYGYSYEQYF
d_call: TRBD1; clone_size: NA; v_call: TRBV6-1; j_call: TRBJ1-1; cdr3_nt: TGTGCCAGCAGCCCGGGACAGAGCATGAACACTGAAGCTTTCTTT; cdr3_aa: CASSPGQSMNTEAFF
d_call: TRBD1; clone_size: NA; v_call: TRBV13; j_call: TRBJ1-1; cdr3_nt: TGTGCCAGCAGCTTAGGGGCAGGGGGTGAAGCTTTCTTT; cdr3_aa: CASSLGAGGEAFF
d_call: NA; clone_size: NA; v_call: TRBV5-6; j_call: TRBJ1-1; cdr3_nt: TGTGCCAGCAGCTTGGTGCGTGTCACTGAAGCTTTCTTT; cdr3_aa: CASSLVRVTEAFF
d_call: TRBD1; clone_size: once; v_call: TRBV7-8; j_call: TRBJ1-2; cdr3_nt: TGTGCCAGCAGCTCGGGTAACAGGGGATATGGCTACACCTTC; cdr3_aa: CASSSGNRGYGYTF
d_call: NA; clone_size: NA; v_call: TRBV15; j_call: TRBJ2-7; cdr3_nt: TGTGCCACCAGCACCGGACTATCCCAAGGGCACGAGCAGTACTTC; cdr3_aa: CATSTGLSQGHEQYF
d_call: TRBD1; clone_size: NA; v_call: TRBV27; j_call: TRBJ1-2; cdr3_nt: TGTGCCAGCAGTTATGGACAGGGGAACTATGGCTACACCTTC; cdr3_aa: CASSYGQGNYGYTF
d_call: NA; clone_size: NA; v_call: TRBV7-2; j_call: TRBJ2-1; cdr3_nt: TGTGCCAGCAGCTTAGATCTTCTCAATGAGCAGTTCTTC; cdr3_aa: CASSLDLLNEQFF
d_call: TRBD2; clone_size: NA; v_call: TRBV7-8; j_call: TRBJ2-1; cdr3_nt: TGTGCCAGCAGCGGACCCGGGACTAGCGACTCCTACAATGAGCAGTTCTTC; cdr3_aa: CASSGPGTSDSYNEQFF
d_call: TRBD2; clone_size: NA; v_call: TRBV7-6; j_call: TRBJ2-2; cdr3_nt: TGTGCCAGCAGCTTATGGGTTAGCGGGGCCCTAAACACCGGGGAGCTGTTTTTT; cdr3_aa: CASSLWVSGALNTGELFF
d_call: NA; clone_size: NA; v_call: TRBV15; j_call: TRBJ2-7; cdr3_nt: TGTGCCACCAGCAGAGAGGCTAGCTATGACGACGAGCAGTACTTC; cdr3_aa: CATSREASYDDEQYF
d_call: NA; clone_size: NA; v_call: TRBV7-2; j_call: TRBJ1-5; cdr3_nt: TGTGCCAGCAGCTTAGGGGGGGGGAGGCCCCAGCATTTT; cdr3_aa: CASSLGGGRPQHF
d_call: TRBD1; clone_size: few; v_call: TRBV4-1; j_call: TRBJ1-5; cdr3_nt: TGCGCCAGCAGCTTAACTGACAGGGGCCATCAGCCCCAGCATTTT; cdr3_aa: CASSLTDRGHQPQHF
d_call: NA; clone_size: NA; v_call: TRBV4-1; j_call: TRBJ1-4; cdr3_nt: TGCGCCAGCAGGACAGATGAAAAACTGTTTTTT; cdr3_aa: CASRTDEKLFF
d_call: NA; clone_size: NA; v_call: TRBV5-1; j_call: TRBJ2-7; cdr3_nt: TGCGCCAGCAGCTTGGACAGCTGGGAGCAGTACTTC; cdr3_aa: CASSLDSWEQYF
d_call: TRBD1; clone_size: NA; v_call: TRBV4-3; j_call: TRBJ1-2; cdr3_nt: TGCGCCAGCAGCCAAGAGACAGGGGTGAAGTATGGCTACACCTTC; cdr3_aa: CASSQETGVKYGYTF
d_call: TRBD2; clone_size: NA; v_call: TRBV28; j_call: TRBJ2-1; cdr3_nt: TGTGCCAGCAGTTTACAGCGGGAGGGCGGGATTTTAGGGGGTGAGCAGTTCTTC; cdr3_aa: CASSLQREGGILGGEQFF
d_call: NA; clone_size: NA; v_call: TRBV28; j_call: TRBJ2-6; cdr3_nt: TGTGCCAGCAGTCCCAATGGACAGTCTGGGGCCAACGTCCTGACTTTC; cdr3_aa: CASSPNGQSGANVLTF
d_call: TRBD2; clone_size: many; v_call: TRBV28; j_call: TRBJ2-7; cdr3_nt: TGTGCCAGCGCCGGGACTAGCGGGGTTCCTCCGAGATACGAGCAGTACTTC; cdr3_aa: CASAGTSGVPPRYEQYF
d_call: TRBD1; clone_size: NA; v_call: TRBV4-3; j_call: TRBJ1-1; cdr3_nt: TGCGCCAGCAGCCATTCTACAGGGGCAGCTGAAGCTTTCTTT; cdr3_aa: CASSHSTGAAEAFF
d_call: NA; clone_size: NA; v_call: TRBV4-3; j_call: TRBJ1-1; cdr3_nt: TGCGCCAGCAGCCAAGGAGGACATATGAACACTGAAGCTTTCTTT; cdr3_aa: CASSQGGHMNTEAFF
d_call: TRBD1; clone_size: NA; v_call: TRBV30; j_call: TRBJ1-5; cdr3_nt: TGTGCCTGGGGGACAGGGGGCATTTGGGTCAATCAGCCCCAGCATTTT; cdr3_aa: CAWGTGGIWVNQPQHF
d_call: NA; clone_size: once; v_call: TRBV5-8; j_call: TRBJ2-7; cdr3_nt: TGTGCCAGCAGCTCGACAGATTCATCCTACGAGCAGTACTTC; cdr3_aa: CASSSTDSSYEQYF
d_call: NA; clone_size: NA; v_call: TRBV11-2; j_call: TRBJ1-4; cdr3_nt: TGTGCCAGCAGCTTCGTGGTAGATGAAAAACTGTTTTTT; cdr3_aa: CASSFVVDEKLFF